What follows describes a single T cell receptor (beta chain). Antigen specificity is unknown. This sample was included in a study of CD4 T cells in relation to SARS-CoV-2 and coronaviruses. Study-wide findings and caveats: In roughly two thirds of donors, memory CD4+ clonotypes crossrecognized SARS-CoV-2 and at least one common cold coronavirus spike.

TCRdb keeps only in-frame clones here, not all; method: immunoSEQ multiplex PCR. In the table there are around 24,000 clones, 70% to 80% of which are singletons. CD4+ T cells from unexposed donors were obtained before the COVID-19 pandemic (2011-2018). Isolation of CD4+ T cells took place after approximately 10 days in culture. Germline V CDR1 and CDR2: KGHSH, LQKENI. The CDR3 contains 18 residues. The ends lost 3 bases at V and 4 bases at J; junction bases unmatched: 16. Material: CD4+ T cells from PBMCs, cultured in vitro. V is TRBV18 and J is TRBJ2-3; 7 bases agree with TRBD2. The origin of this receptor is a human donor in good health. The CDR3 bases are TGTGCCAGCTCACCCTCTAGACTAGCAGTCTCTTCCGCAGATACGCAGTATTTT. This sequence encodes CASSPSRLAVSSADTQYF.